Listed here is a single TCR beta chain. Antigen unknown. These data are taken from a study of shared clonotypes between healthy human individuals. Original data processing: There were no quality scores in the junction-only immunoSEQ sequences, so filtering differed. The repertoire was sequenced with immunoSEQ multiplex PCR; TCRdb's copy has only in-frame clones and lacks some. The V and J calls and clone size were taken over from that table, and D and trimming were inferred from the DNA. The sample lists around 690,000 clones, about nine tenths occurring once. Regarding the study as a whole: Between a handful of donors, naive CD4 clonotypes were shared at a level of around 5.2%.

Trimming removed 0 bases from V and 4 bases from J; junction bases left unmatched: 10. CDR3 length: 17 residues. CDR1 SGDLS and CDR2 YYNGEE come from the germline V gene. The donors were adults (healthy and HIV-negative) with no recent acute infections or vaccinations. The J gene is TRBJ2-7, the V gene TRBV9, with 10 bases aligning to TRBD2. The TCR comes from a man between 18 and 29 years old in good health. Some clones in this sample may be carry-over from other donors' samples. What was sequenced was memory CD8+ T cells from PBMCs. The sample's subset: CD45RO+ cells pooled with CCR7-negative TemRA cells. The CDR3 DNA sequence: TGTGCCAGCAGCGTAGATTCGCAGACTAGCGGGTGGTACGAGCAGTACTTC. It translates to CASSVDSQTSGWYEQYF.